One and the same sample provided the 27 T cell receptor beta chains below, sequenced in a study of T-cell reconstitution after alpha-beta-depleted transplantation in children. It was with unique molecular identifiers that the TCRbeta library was prepared. MiXCR, run by TCRdb on the PCR reads, gives a single entry per CDR3 protein. The profile shows 440,000 or so distinct CDR3 sequences, 43% of them singletons. Sequences were derived from PBMCs, sampled before TCRalphabeta/CD19-depleted stem cell transplant. The receptors were gathered from a girl aged 2 to 9 with aplastic anemia, due to receive a stem cell transplant.

This clonotype appeared a single time. The chain combines TRBV12-3 or TRBV12-4 with TRBJ1-2, with 8 nucleotides matching TRBD1. J gave up 6 bases and V 3 bases, and 3 bases lay outside the gene matches. The CDR3 consists of 13 residues. The CDR3 here is CASSLDRANGYTF. The CDR3 nucleotides are TGTGCCAGCAGTTTGGACAGGGCCAATGGCTACACCTTC.

This clonotype has just a few counts. The chain has TRBV5-1 and TRBJ2-1; TRBD2 matches 7 bases. This CDR3 spans 12 amino acids. CDR1 and CDR2 (germline): SGHRS, YFSETQ. V lost 6 bases, J lost 7 bases, and 4 bases stayed unmatched. CDR3 amino acids: CASKLGGNEQFF. The CDR3 DNA is TGCGCCAGCAAACTGGGGGGGAATGAGCAGTTCTTC.

This clonotype has just one count. The gene calls are TRBV7-3 and TRBJ1-2; a possible D gene is TRBD1 (5 bases). Germline V CDR1 and CDR2: SGHTA, FQGTGA. The CDR3 covers 15 residues. Trimming cost V 0 bases and J 4 bases, with 12 bases left between them. Here the CDR3 reads CASSLTSAGSYGYTF. CDR3 nucleotides: TGTGCCAGCAGCTTAACAAGCGCAGGGTCCTATGGCTACACCTTC.

This clonotype was seen more than once but under ten times. V is TRBV5-1 and J is TRBJ2-3, with TRBD2 as a possible D gene (5 bases). Trimming left V 2 bases short and J 5 bases short, with 12 bases between. The germline V gene encodes CDR1 SGHRS and CDR2 YFSETQ. CDR3 length equals 14 residues. CDR3 amino acids: CASSLERAGDTQYF. CDR3 sequence (DNA): TGCGCCAGCAGCTTAGAGAGGGCTGGAGATACGCAGTATTTT.

The gene calls are TRBV7-6 and TRBJ2-2, with 7 bases lining up with TRBD1. CDR3 size: 14 residues. V lost 5 bases and J lost 4; bases outside the gene matches: 4. CDR1 and CDR2 from the germline V gene are SGHVS and FNYEAQ. This CDR3 reads CASSQDRVTGELFF. CDR3 nucleotide sequence: TGTGCCAGCAGCCAAGACAGGGTCACCGGGGAGCTGTTTTTT.

The V and J genes are TRBV11-3 and TRBJ2-7; D is possibly TRBD2 (5 bases). This CDR3 has 12 amino acids. CDR1 and CDR2 (germline): SGHNT, YENEEA. Trimming cost V 2 bases and J 5 bases, with 7 bases left between them. CDR3 region: CASSLPGDEQYF. CDR3 DNA sequence: TGTGCCAGCAGCTTACCCGGGGACGAGCAGTACTTC.

The CDR3 nucleotides are TGTGCCAGCAGCCTTAGGCCGGGACCCCGTTTGGGCGAGCAGTACTTC. Translation gives CASSLRPGPRLGEQYF. V is TRBV7-2 and J is TRBJ2-7; the D gene could be TRBD1 or TRBD2 (5 bases each). Germline V lookup: CDR1 SGHTA, CDR2 FQGNSA. The V and J ends lost 5 bases and 6 bases respectively, with 23 bases between them. The CDR3 is made up of 16 amino acids.

V gene TRBV20-1 combines with J gene TRBJ1-4; D remains unclear. V lost 5 bases and J 7 bases, leaving 17 bases between the germline ends. The germline gives CDR1 DFQATT, CDR2 SNEGSKA (reference sequence). The CDR3 loop spans 14 amino acids. The CDR3 nucleotides read TGCAGTGCTGGGAAACGGTCCACGGGTGAAAAACTGTTTTTT. Translation gives CSAGKRSTGEKLFF.

V usage is TRBV7-9 and J usage is TRBJ2-1, with D unclear. The CDR3 has 14 amino acids. Germline assignment: CDR1 SEHNR and CDR2 FQNEAQ (reference sequence). Trimming left V 3 bases short and J 3 bases short, with 9 bases between. CDR3: CASSFLGGYNEQFF. CDR3 in DNA: TGTGCCAGCAGCTTTTTGGGCGGCTACAATGAGCAGTTCTTC.

This chain connects TRBV7-8 to TRBJ1-6; D gene ambiguous. This CDR3 spans 15 amino acids. With 0 bases removed from V and 8 bases from J, the gap between germline ends came to 11 bases. The germline CDR1 and CDR2 sequences are SGHVS and FQNEAQ. CDR3 loop: CASSLAAGFYSPLHF. CDR3 DNA sequence: TGTGCCAGCAGCTTAGCTGCCGGATTCTATTCACCCCTCCACTTT.

This chain uses TRBV20-1 with TRBJ1-2, with unresolved D. The germline V gene encodes CDR1 DFQATT and CDR2 SNEGSKA (reference sequence). Trimming took 5 bases from V and 2 from J, leaving 21 bases between them. The length of the CDR3 is 16 residues. For the CDR3, the DNA is TGCAGTGCTCCGACCCAGCTCAGGAGGGCAAACTATGGCTACACCTTC. It translates to CSAPTQLRRANYGYTF.

This clonotype was detected a few times. The chain recombines TRBV5-1 with TRBJ1-1; D gene uncertain. V lost 4 bases and J 7 bases, leaving 14 bases between the germline ends. CDR1 SGHRS and CDR2 YFSETQ come from the germline V gene. The CDR3 length is 13 residues. The CDR3 sequence is CASSTRSGVEAFF. Here the CDR3 DNA reads TGCGCCAGCAGCACCCGCAGTGGGGTTGAAGCTTTCTTT.

The chain employs TRBV10-3 and TRBJ1-1; TRBD1 matches at 9 bases. The CDR3 has 17 amino acids. V dropped 1 base and J dropped 4; count of bases not matched to a gene: 10. Germline CDR1 ENHRY, CDR2 SYGVKD. For the CDR3, the DNA is TGTGCCATCAGTGAGTTGAACTACCTACAGGGGGCCACTGAAGCTTTCTTT. Amino acids: CAISELNYLQGATEAFF.

To note about this clonotype: A much larger clone sits a single nucleotide away, making a read error possible. The J gene is TRBJ2-3, the V gene TRBV5-1; D may be TRBD1 or TRBD2 (5 bases each). The germline CDR1 and CDR2 sequences are SGHRS and YFSETQ. The CDR3 covers 14 residues. CDR3 DNA: TGTGCCAGCAGTTTAGAGGGGAGCACAGATACGCAGTATTTT. Protein product: CASSLEGSTDTQYF.

This clonotype was seen more than once but under ten times. This chain connects TRBV20-1 to TRBJ2-5, with D possibly being TRBD1 (6 bases). This CDR3 has 17 amino acids. With 3 bases removed from V and 0 bases from J, the gap between germline ends came to 20 bases. Germline V gene lookup returns CDR1 DFQATT and CDR2 SNEGSKA (reference sequence). The CDR3 coding sequence is TGCAGTGCTAGTTTCCTCCTGGACAGAGAGTACCAAGAGACCCAGTACTTC. It yields the protein CSASFLLDREYQETQYF.

This clonotype was counted a few times. This chain joins TRBV28 and TRBJ1-6, with 7 bases that match TRBD1. This CDR3 contains 16 residues. Germline trimming cut 6 bases from V and 0 bases from J; bases unmatched to any gene: 5. The V gene's germline CDR1 is MDHEN and CDR2 SYDVKM. CDR3 region: CASSSRQGSYNSPLHF. The CDR3 DNA follows: TGTGCCAGCAGCAGCCGACAGGGCTCCTATAATTCACCCCTCCACTTT.

The chain joins TRBV25-1 to TRBJ2-7; the D is unclear. Trimming stripped 2 bases from V and 2 bases from J, with 10 bases between. This CDR3 spans 14 amino acids. Germline V gives CDR1 MGHDK, CDR2 SYGVNS. The CDR3 region has the DNA TGTGCCAGCAGTGAAGCGTGGGGTACCTACGAGCAGTACTTC. Translating it yields CASSEAWGTYEQYF.

The CDR3, as DNA: TGTGCCAGTAGTATAGATCCAGGCAGCAATCAGCCCCAGCATTTT. As protein: CASSIDPGSNQPQHF. The chain links TRBV19 to TRBJ1-5; D is unresolved. The CDR3 totals 15 residues. The germline gives CDR1 LNHDA, CDR2 SQIVND (reference sequence). V gave up 0 bases and J gave up 1 base, with 7 bases separating them.

The chain has TRBV27 and TRBJ1-2; TRBD1 matches at 8 bases. The CDR3 has 17 residues. V shed 2 bases, J shed 2 bases, and the junction held 10 bases outside the gene matches. Germline-derived CDR1 and CDR2 are MNHEY and SMNVEV (reference sequence). DNA of the CDR3: TGTGCCAGCAGTTTAGGACAGGGTGGCTCCTCCAACTATGGCTACACCTTC. Amino acid sequence: CASSLGQGGSSNYGYTF.

V usage is TRBV19 and J usage is TRBJ1-1; 8 positions match TRBD1. Germline V gives CDR1 LNHDA, CDR2 SQIVND (reference sequence). The CDR3 is made up of 17 amino acids. The J segment lost 2 bases and the V segment lost 0 bases, leaving 8 bases of the junction unmatched. The chain's CDR3 is CASSIDQGAVVNTEAFF. The CDR3 DNA reads TGTGCCAGTAGTATAGACCAGGGGGCCGTGGTAAACACTGAAGCTTTCTTT. The full variable domain, in which reference TRBV19 and TRBJ1-1 provide the parts outside the CDR3, is DGGITQSPKYLFRKEGQNVTLSCEQNLNHDAMYWYRQDPGQGLRLIYYSQIVNDFQKGDIAEGYSVSREKKESFPLTVTSAQKNPTAFYLCASSIDQGAVVNTEAFFGQGTRLTVV.

This clonotype is a singleton in its sample. V is TRBV19 and J is TRBJ2-1, with D tentatively TRBD1 or TRBD2 (6 bases each). The length of the CDR3 is 15 residues. In germline, CDR1 is LNHDA, CDR2 SQIVND (reference sequence). The germline V and J ends were trimmed by 6 bases and 2 bases, with 14 bases remaining between them. CDR3 residues: CASSPLGGPYNEQFF. The DNA of the CDR3 is TGTGCCAGTAGCCCTTTGGGGGGCCCCTACAATGAGCAGTTCTTC.

In this sample, this clonotype turned up many times. The chain is built from TRBV7-2 and TRBJ1-6; D is unresolved. Germline V gene lookup returns CDR1 SGHTA and CDR2 FQGNSA. The CDR3 is made up of 12 amino acids. V was shortened by 1 base and J by 14 bases, with 9 bases between the two germline ends. The CDR3 nucleotides read TGTGCCAGCAGCTTAGGCGGACTCGCCCTCCACTTT. Encoded protein: CASSLGGLALHF.

This clonotype was seen only a few times. J is TRBJ2-1 and V is TRBV5-6; maybe TRBD2 (6 bases). Germline V gene lookup returns CDR1 SGHDT and CDR2 YYEEEE. The CDR3 contains 16 residues. The V and J ends lost 4 bases and 2 bases respectively, with 16 bases between them. DNA for the CDR3: TGTGCCAGCAGCCCGGGACTTACCTGGGCCTACAATGAGCAGTTCTTC. This translates into CASSPGLTWAYNEQFF.

This clonotype was seen only a few times. V is TRBV6-1 and J is TRBJ2-5; no clear D. Germline V CDR1 and CDR2: MNHNS, SASEGT. V lost 6 bases and J lost 2, with 10 bases in between. CDR3 length equals 13 residues. CDR3 DNA sequence: TGTGCCAGCAGATCATGGGGACAAGAGACCCAGTACTTC. This gives the protein CASRSWGQETQYF.

This clonotype appeared a few times. This rearrangement joins TRBV20-1 to TRBJ1-5; D remains unclear. V was trimmed by 2 bases and J by 2 bases, leaving 10 bases between them. The CDR3 loop spans 14 amino acids. CDR1 DFQATT and CDR2 SNEGSKA come from the germline V gene (reference sequence). The CDR3 DNA reads as TGCAGTGCTAGACGGGGAGAGGGCAATCAGCCCCAGCATTTT. As protein: CSARRGEGNQPQHF.

V and J are TRBV20-1 and TRBJ2-1; D not resolved. Germline CDR1 is DFQATT and CDR2 is SNEGSKA (reference sequence). CDR3 length equals 14 residues. Trimming removed 3 bases from V and 8 bases from J, with 17 bases in between. The DNA of the CDR3 is TGCAGTGCTAGGGATCCCACGGCTTGGGATGAGCAGTTCTTC. Protein: CSARDPTAWDEQFF.

This clonotype has at least ten counts. This chain joins TRBV5-1 and TRBJ1-1; no definite D call. The ends were cut back, 2 bases at V and 1 base at J, with 9 bases in the middle. CDR1 is SGHRS, CDR2 YFSETQ, per germline. CDR3 length: 14 residues. The CDR3, as DNA: TGCGCCAGCAGCTTCGGCCCACCGAACACTGAAGCTTTCTTT. This encodes CASSFGPPNTEAFF.